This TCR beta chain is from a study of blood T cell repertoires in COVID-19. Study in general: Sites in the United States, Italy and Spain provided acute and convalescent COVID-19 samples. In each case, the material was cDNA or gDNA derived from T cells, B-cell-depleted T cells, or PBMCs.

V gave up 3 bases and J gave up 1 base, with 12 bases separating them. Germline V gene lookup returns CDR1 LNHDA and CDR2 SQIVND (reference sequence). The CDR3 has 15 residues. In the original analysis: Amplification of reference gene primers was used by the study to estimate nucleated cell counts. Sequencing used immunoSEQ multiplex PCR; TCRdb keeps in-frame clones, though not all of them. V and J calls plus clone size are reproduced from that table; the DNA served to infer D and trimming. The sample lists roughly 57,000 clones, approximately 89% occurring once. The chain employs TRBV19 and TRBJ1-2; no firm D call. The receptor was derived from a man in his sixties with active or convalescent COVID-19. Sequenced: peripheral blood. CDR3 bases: TGTGCCAGTAGTATCCTTCCCCATAGTAACTATGGCTACACCTTC. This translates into CASSILPHSNYGYTF.